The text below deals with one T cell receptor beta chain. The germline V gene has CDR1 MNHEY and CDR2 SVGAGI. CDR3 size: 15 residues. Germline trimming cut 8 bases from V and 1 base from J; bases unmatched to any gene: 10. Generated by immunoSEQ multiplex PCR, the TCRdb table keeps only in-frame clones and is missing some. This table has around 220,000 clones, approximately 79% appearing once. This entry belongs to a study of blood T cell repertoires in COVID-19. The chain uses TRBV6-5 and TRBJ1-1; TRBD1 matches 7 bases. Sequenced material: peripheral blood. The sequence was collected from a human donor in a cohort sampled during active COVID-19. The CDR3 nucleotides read TGTGCCAGCCGCAAGAACAGGGGACAGAACACTGAAGCTTTCTTT. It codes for CASRKNRGQNTEAFF.